The entry that follows covers one TCR beta chain sequence. Its antigen is currently unknown. This sample is drawn from a study of vaccination and CD4 T cells after COVID-19. Sequencing of cultured CD4+ T cell DNA used the Oncomine TCR Beta short-read assay. One entry per CDR3 protein, called by TCRdb with MiXCR from the PCR reads. The sample includes roughly 4,500 distinct CDR3 sequences, about three fifths of them seen just once. Specified treatment: roughly 11-day PBMC culture with coronavirus spike peptide pools or control peptides (ViraFEST assay). One should note that the unexposed donor's CD4+ T cells were collected before the COVID-19 pandemic (2011-2018). V shed 0 bases and J shed 5 bases, with 21 bases lying between them. This CDR3 spans 18 amino acids. Germline V gene sequence: CDR1 LNHNV, CDR2 YYDKDF (reference sequence).

This receptor was taken from a human donor in good health. The sequenced material came from CD4+ T cells from blood, cultured in vitro. V gene TRBV15 combines with J gene TRBJ2-3; D gene unclear. CDR3 sequence: CATSRERVRSAGIDTQYF. The CDR3 DNA sequence: TGTGCCACCAGCAGAGAAAGAGTCCGATCCGCCGGAATAGATACGCAGTATTTT.